A single T cell receptor beta chain is shown here with its context. Its antigen is unknown. No base-level quality is on record; no much larger clone is a single base apart. TCRbeta CDR3 regions were amplified from genomic DNA using the immunoSEQ Assay, a bias-controlled multiplex PCR. The authors' analysis ran thus. The number of nucleated cells in each sample was estimated from the amplification of reference gene primers within the assay. To quantify the absolute abundance of each unique TCRbeta CDR3 rearrangement, sequence reads were collapsed and filtered. For each sample, productive Simpson clonality was calculated as the square root of Simpson's diversity index across productive rearrangements. TCRdb stores this immuneACCESS table with in-frame sequences only. Part of the clones is absent; in the studies checked, under half of the shortfall reflects unresolved V genes, and no reason is known for the rest. V, J and clone size are taken as reported in that table, and D and trimming were inferred from the DNA itself. The sample profile shows over 150,000 clones; roughly 84% of them were found once. The top ten constitute roughly 13% of the sample.

V trim: 5 bases; J trim: 10 bases; unmatched bases: 5. Sequences LGHDT (CDR1) and YNNKEL (CDR2) are obtained from the germline V gene (reference sequence). The CDR3 starts with the cysteine, ends with the phenylalanine, and has 13 residues. Only the CDR3 DNA is retained, 39 bases long and in frame from the first base. This entry comes from a study of blood T cell repertoires in COVID-19 (dated by TCRdb to about 2020). With regard to the full study: Collaborator samples came from the United States, Italy and Spain and covered acute and convalescent phases of COVID-19. Subjects who had been exposed to COVID-19, were actively infected with it, or had recovered from it provided the deeply sampled blood TCRbeta repertoires that made up the dataset. Nearly every sample came with metadata listing a de-identified subject ID, COVID-19 status, age in years and sex. Samples came from the ongoing ImmuneRACE study (first 160 participants) plus 1,254 subjects from 6 global collaborators. Where available, HLA class I and class II types were obtained from metadata supplied by the sample provider rather than from assay-based typing. The repertoires were made available in a free public database intended to serve as a resource for research on the immune response to SARS-CoV-2. The prospective study material was composed of cDNA or gDNA derived from T cells, B-cell-depleted T cells, or PBMCs. Overall study results and their limits: Clinical and demographic metadata were provided uncurated, with the amount varying by source and participant.

Each collaborating institution followed its own protocols to collect whole blood in K2EDTA tubes. For TCRbeta analysis, collaborators shipped samples in one of three forms: frozen whole blood, isolated PBMCs, or DNA extracted from either of those sample types. Source material: peripheral blood. The chain links TRBV3-1 (or the pseudogene TRBV3-2) with TRBJ1-5; TRBD1 lines up with 10 middle nucleotides. This TCR was recovered from a man between 18 and 35 years old with active or convalescent COVID-19. The sequenced DNA: TGTGCCAGCAGCAGGACAGGGGGGTCTCCCCAGCATTTT. This yields the protein CASSRTGGSPQHF.